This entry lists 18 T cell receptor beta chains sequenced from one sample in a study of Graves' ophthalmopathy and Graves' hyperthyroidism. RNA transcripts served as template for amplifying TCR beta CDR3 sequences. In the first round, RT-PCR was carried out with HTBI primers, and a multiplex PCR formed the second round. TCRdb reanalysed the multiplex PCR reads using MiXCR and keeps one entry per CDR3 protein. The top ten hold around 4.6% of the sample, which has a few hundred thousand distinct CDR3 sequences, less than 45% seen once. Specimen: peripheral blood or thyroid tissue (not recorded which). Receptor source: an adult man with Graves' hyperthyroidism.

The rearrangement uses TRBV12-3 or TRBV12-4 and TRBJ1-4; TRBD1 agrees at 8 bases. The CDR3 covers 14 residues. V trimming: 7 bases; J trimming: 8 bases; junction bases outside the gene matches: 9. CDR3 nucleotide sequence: TGTGCCAGCAAGTTACAGGGGGAAGACGAAAAACTGTTTTTT. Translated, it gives CASKLQGEDEKLFF.

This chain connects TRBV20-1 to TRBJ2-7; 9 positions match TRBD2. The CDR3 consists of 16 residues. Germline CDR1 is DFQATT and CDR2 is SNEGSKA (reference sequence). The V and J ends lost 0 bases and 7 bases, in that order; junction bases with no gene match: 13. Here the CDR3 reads CSARDHSGSSYNEQYF. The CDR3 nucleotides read TGCAGTGCTAGAGATCATAGCGGGAGCTCCTACAATGAGCAGTACTTC.

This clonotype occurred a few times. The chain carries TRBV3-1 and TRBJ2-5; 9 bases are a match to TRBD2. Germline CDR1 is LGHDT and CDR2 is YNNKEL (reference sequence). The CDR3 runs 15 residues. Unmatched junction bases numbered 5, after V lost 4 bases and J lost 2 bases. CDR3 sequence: CASSRFLAGQETQYF. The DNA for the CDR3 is TGTGCCAGCAGCCGGTTTCTAGCGGGACAAGAGACCCAGTACTTC.

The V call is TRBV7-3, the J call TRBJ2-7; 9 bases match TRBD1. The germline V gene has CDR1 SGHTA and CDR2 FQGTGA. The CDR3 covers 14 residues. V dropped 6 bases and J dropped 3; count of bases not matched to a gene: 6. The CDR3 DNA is TGTGCCAGCAGTATCGACAGGGGGGACTACGAGCAGTACTTC. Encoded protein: CASSIDRGDYEQYF.

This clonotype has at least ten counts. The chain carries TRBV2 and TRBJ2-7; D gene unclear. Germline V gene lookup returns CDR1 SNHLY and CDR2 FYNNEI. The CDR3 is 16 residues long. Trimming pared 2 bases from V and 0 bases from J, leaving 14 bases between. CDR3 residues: CASSEIGTDSSYEQYF. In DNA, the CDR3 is TGTGCCAGCAGTGAAATTGGTACGGATTCCTCCTACGAGCAGTACTTC.

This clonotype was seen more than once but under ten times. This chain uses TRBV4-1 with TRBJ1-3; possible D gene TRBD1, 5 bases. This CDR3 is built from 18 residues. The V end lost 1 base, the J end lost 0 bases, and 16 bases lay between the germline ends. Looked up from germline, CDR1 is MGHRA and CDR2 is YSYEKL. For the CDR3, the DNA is TGCGCCAGCAGCCAAGGAACGGGGGGTCGTACCTCTGGAAACACCATATATTTT. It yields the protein CASSQGTGGRTSGNTIYF.

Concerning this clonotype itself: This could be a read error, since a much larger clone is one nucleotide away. Written as DNA, the CDR3 is TGTGCCATCAGTTTCGGACAGCCGAACACTGAAGCTTTCTTT. Translating it yields CAISFGQPNTEAFF. J is TRBJ1-1 and V is TRBV10-3; perhaps TRBD1 as D (6 bases). Trimming took 5 bases from V and 1 from J, leaving 11 bases between them. The CDR3 totals 14 residues. In germline, CDR1 is ENHRY, CDR2 SYGVKD.

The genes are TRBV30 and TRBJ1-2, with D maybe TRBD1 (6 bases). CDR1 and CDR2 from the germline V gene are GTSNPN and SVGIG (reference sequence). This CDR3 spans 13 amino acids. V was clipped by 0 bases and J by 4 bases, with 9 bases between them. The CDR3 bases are TGTGCCTGGAGTGTTACAGGGACCTATGGCTACACCTTC. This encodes CAWSVTGTYGYTF.

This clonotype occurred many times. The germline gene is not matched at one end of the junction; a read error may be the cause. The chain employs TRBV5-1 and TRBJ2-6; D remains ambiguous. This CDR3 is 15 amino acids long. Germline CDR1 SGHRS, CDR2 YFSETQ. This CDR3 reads CASSLGASGANVLTF. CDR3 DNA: TGTGCCAGCAGCTTAGGCGCCTCTGGGGCCAACGTCCTGACTTTC.

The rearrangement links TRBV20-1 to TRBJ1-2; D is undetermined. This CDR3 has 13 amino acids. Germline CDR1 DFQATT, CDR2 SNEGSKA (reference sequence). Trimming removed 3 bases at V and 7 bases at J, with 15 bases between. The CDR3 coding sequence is TGCAGTGCTAGGCCCACAAGCGGGAGTGGCTACACCTTC. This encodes CSARPTSGSGYTF.

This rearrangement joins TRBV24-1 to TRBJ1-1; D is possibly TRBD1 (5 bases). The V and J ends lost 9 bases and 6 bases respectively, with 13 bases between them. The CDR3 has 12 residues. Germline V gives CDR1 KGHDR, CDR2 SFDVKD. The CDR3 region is CATRRGWAEAFF. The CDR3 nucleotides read TGTGCCACCCGTAGGGGATGGGCTGAAGCTTTCTTT.

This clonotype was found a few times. CDR3 bases: TGTGCCAGCAGTCGGAGAGTTTGGGGGGCGGACACTGAAGCTTTCTTT. Protein product: CASSRRVWGADTEAFF. The chain has TRBV6-1 and TRBJ1-1; TRBD1 is a possible D gene (6 bases). V was trimmed by 5 bases and J by 3 bases, leaving 19 bases between them. The CDR3 consists of 16 residues. CDR1 MNHNS and CDR2 SASEGT come from the germline V gene.

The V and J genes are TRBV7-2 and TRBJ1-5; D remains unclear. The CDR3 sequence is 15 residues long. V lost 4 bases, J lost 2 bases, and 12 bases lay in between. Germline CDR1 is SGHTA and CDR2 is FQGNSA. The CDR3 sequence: CASSSWSNRNQPQHF. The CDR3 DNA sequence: TGTGCCAGCAGCTCGTGGAGTAACCGCAATCAGCCCCAGCATTTT.

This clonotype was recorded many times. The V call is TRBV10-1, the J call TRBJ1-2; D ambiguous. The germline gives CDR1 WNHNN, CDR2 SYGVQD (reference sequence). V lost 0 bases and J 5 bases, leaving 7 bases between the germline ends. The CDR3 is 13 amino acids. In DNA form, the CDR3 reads TGCGCCAGCAGTGAGTCGGCTGGTTATGGCTACACCTTC. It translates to CASSESAGYGYTF.

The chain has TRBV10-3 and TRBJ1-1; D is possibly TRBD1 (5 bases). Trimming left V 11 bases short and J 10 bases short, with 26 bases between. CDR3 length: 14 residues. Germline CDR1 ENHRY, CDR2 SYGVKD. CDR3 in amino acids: CAPYGAGGTSGAFF. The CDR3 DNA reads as TGTGCCCCTTACGGAGCCGGGGGGACTTCGGGAGCTTTCTTT.

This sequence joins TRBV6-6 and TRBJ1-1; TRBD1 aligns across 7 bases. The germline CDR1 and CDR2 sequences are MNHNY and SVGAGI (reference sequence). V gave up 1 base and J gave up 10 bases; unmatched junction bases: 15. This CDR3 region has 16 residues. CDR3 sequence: CASSYYGGQEIDGAFF. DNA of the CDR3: TGTGCCAGCAGTTACTACGGAGGACAGGAAATAGACGGAGCTTTCTTT.

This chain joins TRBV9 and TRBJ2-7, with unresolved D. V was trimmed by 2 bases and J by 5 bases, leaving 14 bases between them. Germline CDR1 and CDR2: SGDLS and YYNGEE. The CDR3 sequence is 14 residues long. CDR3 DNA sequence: TGTGCCAGCAGCGTTGTAACCGCCGGGCACGAGCAGTACTTC. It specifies CASSVVTAGHEQYF.

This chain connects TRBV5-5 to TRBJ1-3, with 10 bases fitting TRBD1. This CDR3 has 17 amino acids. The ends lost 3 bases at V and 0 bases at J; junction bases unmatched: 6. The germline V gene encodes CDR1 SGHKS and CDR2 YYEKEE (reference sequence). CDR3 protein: CASSSTGGGGSGNTIYF. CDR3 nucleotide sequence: TGTGCCAGCAGCTCGACAGGGGGCGGGGGCTCTGGAAACACCATATATTTT.